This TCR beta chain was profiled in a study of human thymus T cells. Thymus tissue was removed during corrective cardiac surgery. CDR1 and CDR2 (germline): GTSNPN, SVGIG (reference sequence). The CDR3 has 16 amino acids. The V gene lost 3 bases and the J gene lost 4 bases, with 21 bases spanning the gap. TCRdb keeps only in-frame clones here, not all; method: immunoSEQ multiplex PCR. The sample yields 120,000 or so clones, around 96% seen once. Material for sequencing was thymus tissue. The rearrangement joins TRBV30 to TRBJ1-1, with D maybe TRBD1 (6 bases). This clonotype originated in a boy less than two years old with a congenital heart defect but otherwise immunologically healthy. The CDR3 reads CAWSQRVGTKSTEAFF. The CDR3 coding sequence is TGTGCCTGGAGCCAGAGGGTCGGGACAAAGAGCACTGAAGCTTTCTTT.